The entry below gives a single TCR beta chain sequence along with its context. TCRdb's table, derived via immunoSEQ multiplex PCR, lists solely in-frame clones and lacks some. The table shows 380,000 or so clones, with 88% occurring only once. V lost 0 bases, J lost 4 bases, and 10 bases lay in between. Germline assignment: CDR1 SGDLS and CDR2 YYNGEE. The CDR3 totals 14 residues. The data are from a study of blood T cell repertoires in COVID-19. This receptor was obtained from a woman aged 40 to 50 with acute COVID-19. The V call is TRBV9, the J call TRBJ2-5; no clear D. The sequencing sample was made of PBMCs or T cells enriched from blood (not recorded which). The CDR3 sequence: CASSVEGGTETQYF. CDR3 nucleotide sequence: TGTGCCAGCAGCGTAGAAGGCGGTACAGAGACCCAGTACTTC.